One and the same sample provided the 18 T cell receptor beta chains below, sequenced in a study of blood T cell repertoires in COVID-19. Produced via immunoSEQ multiplex PCR; TCRdb's table is partial and in-frame only. Of under 150,000 clones in the sample, around three quarters were seen once. The sample taken for sequencing was peripheral blood. Receptor source: a human donor in a cohort sampled during active COVID-19.

The V and J genes are TRBV11-2 and TRBJ2-1, with D unclear. The germline V and J ends were trimmed by 1 base and 0 bases, with 19 bases remaining between them. The CDR3 is 19 residues long. CDR1 and CDR2 (germline): SGHAT, FQNNGV. The DNA for the CDR3 is TGTGCCAGCAGCTTAGTTGGGTTGCTTGCTGCGGCCTCCTACAATGAGCAGTTCTTC. Protein product: CASSLVGLLAAASYNEQFF.

V gene TRBV6-5 combines with J gene TRBJ1-5; 7 positions match TRBD1. Unmatched junction bases numbered 7, after V lost 7 bases and J lost 7 bases. CDR1 and CDR2 from the germline V gene are MNHEY and SVGAGI. This CDR3 contains 13 residues. For the CDR3, the DNA is TGTGCCAGCAAAAGGGACAGTTCCCAGCCCCAGCATTTT. The encoded protein is CASKRDSSQPQHF.

The CDR3: CASSDLQGAGELFF. CDR3 nucleotides: TGTGCCAGCAGCGACCTCCAGGGGGCCGGGGAGCTGTTTTTT. The genes are TRBV9 and TRBJ2-2; 7 nucleotides line up with TRBD1. Germline V gene lookup returns CDR1 SGDLS and CDR2 YYNGEE. The J segment lost 6 bases and the V segment lost 3 bases, leaving 5 bases of the junction unmatched. The CDR3 runs to 14 residues.

The V gene is TRBV27, the J gene TRBJ1-1; D not certain. Per germline, CDR1 MNHEY and CDR2 SMNVEV (reference sequence). This CDR3 has 15 amino acids. V gave up 6 bases and J gave up 8 bases, with 22 bases separating them. DNA of the CDR3: TGTGCCAGCAGCCCGACGACCGGGTCCCAGCCAGAAGCTTTCTTT. It translates to CASSPTTGSQPEAFF.

The chain combines TRBV15 with TRBJ2-7; 7 nucleotides agree with TRBD1. The CDR3 sequence is 14 residues long. Looked up from germline, CDR1 is LNHNV and CDR2 is YYDKDF (reference sequence). Trimming removed 0 bases from V and 2 bases from J; junction bases left unmatched: 1. The CDR3 sequence is CATSRETGPYEQYF. DNA of the CDR3: TGTGCCACCAGCAGAGAGACAGGGCCCTACGAGCAGTACTTC. The entire variable domain, with the rest obtained from reference TRBV15 and TRBJ2-7, is as follows: DAMVIQNPRYQVTQFGKPVTLSCSQTLNHNVMYWYQQKSSQAPKLLFHYYDKDFNNEADTPDNFQSRRPNTSFCFLDIRSPGLGDTAMYLCATSRETGPYEQYFGPGTRLTVT.

J is TRBJ2-7 and V is TRBV25-1, with TRBD1 identical over 10 bases. V lost 6 bases, J lost 2 bases, and 4 bases stayed unmatched. Per germline, CDR1 MGHDK and CDR2 SYGVNS. This CDR3 has 14 residues. The CDR3 protein is CASSAGTGAYEQYF. CDR3 sequence (DNA): TGTGCCAGCAGCGCCGGGACAGGGGCCTACGAGCAGTACTTC.

In regard to this clone: This same CDR3 is encoded by further DNA sequences in the sample. The chain has TRBV27 and TRBJ1-5, with TRBD1 identical over 9 bases. J gave up 5 bases and V 6 bases, and 5 bases lay outside the gene matches. CDR1 and CDR2 (germline): MNHEY, SMNVEV (reference sequence). The CDR3 consists of 14 residues. The CDR3 spells CASSPGQGYQPQHF. The CDR3, as DNA: TGTGCCAGCAGCCCCGGACAGGGGTATCAGCCCCAGCATTTT.

This clone showed up just a few times. The chain employs TRBV6-6 and TRBJ1-1, with no clear D. Germline V gene data show CDR1 as MNHNY and CDR2 as SVGAGI (reference sequence). With 0 bases removed from V and 11 bases from J, the gap between germline ends came to 16 bases. This CDR3 is built from 14 residues. Here the CDR3 DNA reads TGTGCCAGCAGTTACTCGCGCCAGGCTGTCGAGGCTTTCTTT. Amino acid sequence: CASSYSRQAVEAFF.

V gene TRBV4-1 combines with J gene TRBJ1-1; D perhaps matches TRBD1 (5 bases). The germline V and J ends were trimmed by 0 bases and 4 bases, with 6 bases remaining between them. From germline, CDR1 is MGHRA and CDR2 YSYEKL. The CDR3 is made up of 13 amino acids. For the CDR3, the DNA is TGCGCCAGCAGCCAAGAGGGGGGCACTGAAGCTTTCTTT. Its translation is CASSQEGGTEAFF.

V is TRBV9 and J is TRBJ2-7; D might be TRBD1 (6 bases). Germline V lookup: CDR1 SGDLS, CDR2 YYNGEE. This CDR3 contains 15 residues. The ends were cut back, 2 bases at V and 2 bases at J, with 14 bases in the middle. CDR3 bases: TGTGCCAGCAGCGTTGCTCAGGGGAGACCCTACGAGCAGTACTTC. Translated, it gives CASSVAQGRPYEQYF.

The V gene is TRBV14, the J gene TRBJ1-1, with 7 positions matching TRBD1. J lost 2 bases, V lost 3 bases, and 9 bases had no gene match. The V gene's germline CDR1 is SGHDN and CDR2 FVKESK. CDR3 size: 16 residues. The CDR3 reads CASSHVRDRINTEAFF. As DNA, the CDR3 is TGTGCCAGCAGCCACGTGAGGGACAGAATTAACACTGAAGCTTTCTTT.

The gene calls are TRBV5-4 and TRBJ1-6; TRBD1 agrees at 7 bases. This CDR3 comprises 14 residues. Germline V lookup: CDR1 SGHNT, CDR2 YYREEE (reference sequence). V lost 4 bases and J lost 8; bases outside the gene matches: 6. CDR3 protein: CASSAGGSYSPLHF. The CDR3 DNA is TGTGCCAGCAGCGCAGGGGGTTCTTATTCACCCCTCCACTTT.

This clone was detected ten times or more. CDR3: CASSFTGARPEAFF. CDR3 DNA: TGTGCCAGCAGTTTTACTGGGGCGAGGCCTGAAGCTTTCTTT. The chain uses TRBV5-4 and TRBJ1-1; D possibly corresponds to TRBD1 (5 bases). In germline, CDR1 is SGHNT, CDR2 YYREEE (reference sequence). The CDR3 extends over 14 amino acids. Trimming took 5 bases from V and 6 from J, leaving 17 bases between them.

The chain carries TRBV5-1 and TRBJ2-1, with 7 bases that match TRBD2. V dropped 4 bases and J dropped 8; count of bases not matched to a gene: 3. The CDR3 spans 12 residues. CDR1 is SGHRS, CDR2 YFSETQ, per germline. CDR3 nucleotides: TGCGCCAGCAGCGGACTAGTTGATGAGCAGTTCTTC. Its translation: CASSGLVDEQFF.

The chain uses TRBV2 and TRBJ1-2, with D possibly TRBD1 on 6 matching bases. Germline V gives CDR1 SNHLY, CDR2 FYNNEI. The CDR3 is made up of 12 amino acids. V was shortened by 7 bases and J by 2 bases, with 8 bases between the two germline ends. CDR3 sequence (DNA): TGTGCCAGCAAGGGGGACAACTATGGCTACACCTTC. This codes for CASKGDNYGYTF.

The chain combines TRBV7-9 with TRBJ2-7; 8 bases are a match to TRBD2. V lost 4 bases to trimming and J lost 7 bases; unmatched junction nucleotides: 9. The CDR3 covers 14 residues. CDR1 is SEHNR and CDR2 is FQNEAQ in the germline V gene (reference sequence). For the CDR3, the DNA is TGTGCCAGCAGCTGGAGCGGGGGTGCATGGGAGCAGTACTTC. Protein product: CASSWSGGAWEQYF. Filled out from reference TRBV7-9 and TRBJ2-7, the complete variable domain reads DTGVSQNPRHKITKRGQNVTFRCDPISEHNRLYWYRQTLGQGPEFLTYFQNEAQLEKSRLLSDRFSAERPKGSFSTLEIQRTEQGDSAMYLCASSWSGGAWEQYFGPGTRLTVT.

The rearrangement uses TRBV7-6 and TRBJ1-5; a weak D match, TRBD1 (6 bases). The V and J ends lost 5 bases and 7 bases respectively, with 12 bases between them. Germline V gene data show CDR1 as SGHVS and CDR2 as FNYEAQ. The CDR3 contains 13 residues. CDR3 DNA sequence: TGTGCCAGCAGCCTGGATAGGGGGCAGCCCCAGCATTTT. It specifies CASSLDRGQPQHF. The full variable domain, rest sourced from reference TRBV7-6 and TRBJ1-5, is GAGVSQSPRYKVTKRGQDVALRCDPISGHVSLYWYRQALGQGPEFLTYFNYEAQQDKSGLPNDRFSAERPEGSISTLTIQRTEQRDSAMYRCASSLDRGQPQHFGDGTRLSIL.

This clone was counted between two and nine times. This chain connects TRBV5-1 to TRBJ1-1; D gene uncertain. V gave up 0 bases and J gave up 4 bases, with 10 bases separating them. CDR1 and CDR2 from the germline V gene are SGHRS and YFSETQ. This CDR3 is built from 14 residues. The CDR3, as DNA: TGCGCCAGCAGCTTGGACGCGGGAGGCACTGAAGCTTTCTTT. This sequence encodes CASSLDAGGTEAFF.